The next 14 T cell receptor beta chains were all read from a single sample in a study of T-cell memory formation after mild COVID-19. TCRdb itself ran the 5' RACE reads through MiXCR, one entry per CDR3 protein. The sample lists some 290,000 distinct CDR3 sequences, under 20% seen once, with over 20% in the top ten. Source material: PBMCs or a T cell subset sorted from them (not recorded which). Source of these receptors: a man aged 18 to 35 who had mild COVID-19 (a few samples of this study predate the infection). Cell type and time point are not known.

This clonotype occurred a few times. For the CDR3, the DNA is TGTGCCAGCAGTTTGTCTCAGGGGTTTTTCACTGAAGCTTTCTTT. Protein sequence: CASSLSQGFFTEAFF. The chain has TRBV12-3 or TRBV12-4 and TRBJ1-1; weak D call: TRBD1 (6 bases). This CDR3 contains 15 residues. Trimming removed 3 bases at V and 4 bases at J, with 15 bases between.

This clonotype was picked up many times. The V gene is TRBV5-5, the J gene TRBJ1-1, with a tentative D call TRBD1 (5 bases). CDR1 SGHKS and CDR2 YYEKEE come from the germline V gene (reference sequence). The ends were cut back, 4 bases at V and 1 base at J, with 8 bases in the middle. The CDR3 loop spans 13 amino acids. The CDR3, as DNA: TGTGCCAGCAGCATCACAGGGAACACTGAAGCTTTCTTT. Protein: CASSITGNTEAFF.

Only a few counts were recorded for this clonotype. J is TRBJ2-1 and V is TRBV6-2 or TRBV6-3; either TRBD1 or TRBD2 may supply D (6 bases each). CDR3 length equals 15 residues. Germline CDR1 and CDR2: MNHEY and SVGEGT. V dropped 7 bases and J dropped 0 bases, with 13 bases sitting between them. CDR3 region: CASTVWGASYNEQFF. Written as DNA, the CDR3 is TGTGCCAGCACCGTCTGGGGGGCCTCCTACAATGAGCAGTTCTTC.

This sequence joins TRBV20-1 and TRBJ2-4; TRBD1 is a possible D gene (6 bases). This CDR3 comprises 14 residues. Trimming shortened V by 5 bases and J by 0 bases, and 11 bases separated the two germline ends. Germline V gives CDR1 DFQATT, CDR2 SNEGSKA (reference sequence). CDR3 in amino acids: CSAPGQLAKNIQYF. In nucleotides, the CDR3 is TGCAGTGCTCCCGGACAGTTAGCCAAAAACATTCAGTACTTC.

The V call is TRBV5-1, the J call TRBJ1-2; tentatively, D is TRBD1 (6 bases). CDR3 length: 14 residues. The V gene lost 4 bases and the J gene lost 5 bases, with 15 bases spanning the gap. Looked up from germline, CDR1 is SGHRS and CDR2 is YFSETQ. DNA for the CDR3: TGCGCCAGCAGCCCCGACAGGCCCGAATATGGCTACACCTTC. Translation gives CASSPDRPEYGYTF.

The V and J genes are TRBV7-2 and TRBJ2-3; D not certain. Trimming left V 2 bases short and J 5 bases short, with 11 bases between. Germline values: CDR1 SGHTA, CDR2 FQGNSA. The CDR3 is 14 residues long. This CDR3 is CASSLNSMRDTQYF. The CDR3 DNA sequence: TGTGCCAGCAGCTTAAACTCCATGAGAGATACGCAGTATTTT.

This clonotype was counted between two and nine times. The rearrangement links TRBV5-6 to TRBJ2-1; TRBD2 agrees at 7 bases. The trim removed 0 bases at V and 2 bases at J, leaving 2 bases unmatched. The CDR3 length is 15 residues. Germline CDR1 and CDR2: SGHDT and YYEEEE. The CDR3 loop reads CASSLDLAAYNEQFF. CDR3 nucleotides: TGTGCCAGCAGCTTGGATCTAGCGGCCTACAATGAGCAGTTCTTC. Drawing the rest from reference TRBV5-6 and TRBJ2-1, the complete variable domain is DAGVTQSPTHLIKTRGQQVTLRCSPKSGHDTVSWYQQALGQGPQFIFQYYEEEERQRGNFPDRFSGHQFPNYSSELNVNALLLGDSALYLCASSLDLAAYNEQFFGPGTRLTVL.

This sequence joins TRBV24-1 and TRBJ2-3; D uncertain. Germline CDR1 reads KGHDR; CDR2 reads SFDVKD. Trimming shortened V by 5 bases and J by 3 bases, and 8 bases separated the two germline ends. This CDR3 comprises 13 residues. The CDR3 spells CATSASVTDTQYF. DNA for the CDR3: TGTGCCACCAGTGCCTCGGTTACAGATACGCAGTATTTT.

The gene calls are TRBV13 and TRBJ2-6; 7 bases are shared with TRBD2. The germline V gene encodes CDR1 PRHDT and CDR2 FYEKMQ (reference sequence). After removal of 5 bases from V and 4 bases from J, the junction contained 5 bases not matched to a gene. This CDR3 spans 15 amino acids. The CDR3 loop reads CASSALTSGANVLTF. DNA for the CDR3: TGTGCCAGCAGCGCCCTGACTAGCGGGGCCAACGTCCTGACTTTC.

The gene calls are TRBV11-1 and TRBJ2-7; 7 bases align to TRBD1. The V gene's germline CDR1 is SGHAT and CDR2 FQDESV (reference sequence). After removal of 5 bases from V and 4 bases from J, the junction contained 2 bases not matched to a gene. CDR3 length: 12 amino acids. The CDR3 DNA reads TGTGCCAGCAGCAAACAGGGGTACGAGCAGTACTTC. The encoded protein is CASSKQGYEQYF.

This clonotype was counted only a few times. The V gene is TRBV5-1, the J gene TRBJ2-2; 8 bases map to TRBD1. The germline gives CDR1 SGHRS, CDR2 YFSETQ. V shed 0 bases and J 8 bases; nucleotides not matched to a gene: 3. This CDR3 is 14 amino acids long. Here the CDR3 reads CASSLAGQDGELFF. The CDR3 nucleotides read TGCGCCAGCAGCTTGGCGGGACAGGATGGGGAGCTGTTTTTT.

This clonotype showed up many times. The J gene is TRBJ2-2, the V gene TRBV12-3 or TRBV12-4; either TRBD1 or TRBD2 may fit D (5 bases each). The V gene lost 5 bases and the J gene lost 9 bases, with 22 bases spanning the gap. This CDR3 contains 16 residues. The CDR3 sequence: CASSPRVVGDQRELFF. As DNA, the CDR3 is TGTGCCAGCAGTCCAAGAGTCGTGGGGGATCAAAGGGAGCTGTTTTTT.

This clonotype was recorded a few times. CDR3 region: CASSVGGEDTEAFF. The CDR3 nucleotides read TGTGCCAGCAGCGTAGGGGGCGAGGACACTGAAGCTTTCTTT. The chain joins TRBV9 to TRBJ1-1, with D perhaps TRBD1 (5 bases). CDR3 length: 14 residues. Germline assignment: CDR1 SGDLS and CDR2 YYNGEE. V lost 0 bases to trimming and J lost 3 bases, with 9 bases between them.

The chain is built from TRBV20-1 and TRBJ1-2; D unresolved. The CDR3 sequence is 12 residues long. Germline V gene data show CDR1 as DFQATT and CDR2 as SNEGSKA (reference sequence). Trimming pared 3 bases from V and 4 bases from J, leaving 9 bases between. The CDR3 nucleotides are TGCAGTGCTAGGTGGCTCCTCTATGGCTACACCTTC. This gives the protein CSARWLLYGYTF.